This T cell receptor (beta chain) appears in the sequencing data of a study of cytomegalovirus exposure and HLA in healthy donors. The CDR3 covers 16 residues. Germline assignment: CDR1 MNHEY and CDR2 SVGAGI. V trimming: 4 bases; J trimming: 2 bases; junction bases outside the gene matches: 6. The assay was immunoSEQ multiplex PCR, and TCRdb's table has in-frame clones only and misses some. The repertoire consists of around 130,000 clones, with 88% occurring once and the leading ten covering 1.4%. The chain employs TRBV6-5 and TRBJ2-3; 10 positions match TRBD2. The receptor was isolated from a man under 40 in good health and CMV-seronegative. The sequenced sample consisted of PBMCs. The DNA for the CDR3 is TGTGCCAGCAGTTTCCTTGGACTAGCGGACACAGATACGCAGTATTTT. The encoded protein is CASSFLGLADTDTQYF.